The clone carrying this TCR beta chain was observed a handful of times. What it binds is unknown. This record belongs to a study of T-cell memory formation after mild COVID-19. The overall study: Across donors, TCR clusters were largely donor specific.

One entry per CDR3 protein results from TCRdb running MiXCR on the 5' RACE reads. The sample has some 330,000 distinct CDR3 sequences; over 20% are singletons. Findings and caveats of the study: Day 15 to 85 contractors were CD4/CD8 balanced; later expanders leaned CD4+. Pre-infection memory harbored some responding clones, suggesting cross-reactive memory joined.

The CDR3 covers 15 residues. Per the germline V gene, CDR1 is MNHEY and CDR2 is SMNVEV (reference sequence). V was trimmed by 5 bases and J by 2 bases, leaving 15 bases between them. Sequencing was performed on PBMCs or a T cell subset sorted from them (not recorded which). The chain combines TRBV27 with TRBJ1-2; tentatively, D is TRBD1 (6 bases). The receptor comes from an adult woman who had mild COVID-19 (a few samples of this study predate the infection). Cell type and time point are not known. The CDR3 nucleotides are TGTGCCAGCAGTCCCAGGGGTAAAGGGAACTATGGCTACACCTTC. Translation: CASSPRGKGNYGYTF.